This TCR beta chain was sequenced during a study of blood T cell repertoires in COVID-19. Study details: Samples taken during acute and convalescent COVID-19 were collected in the United States, Italy and Spain. The cDNA or gDNA used as material had been derived from T cells, B-cell-depleted T cells, or PBMCs.

CDR1 is GTSNPN, CDR2 SVGIG, per germline (reference sequence). With 1 base clipped from V and 6 bases from J, the junction kept 5 bases outside the gene matches. The CDR3 is 14 residues long. In the source study's methods: How many nucleated cells were present was estimated from reference gene primer amplification. Repertoires were generated with immunoSEQ multiplex PCR, while TCRdb's copy carries only in-frame clones and drops some. V, J and clone size were drawn from that table, and D and trimming were deduced from the DNA. The sample includes 190,000 or so clones, roughly 80% of them seen just once.

The chain employs TRBV30 and TRBJ2-3; 9 positions agree with TRBD1. The source material was peripheral blood. The TCR originated in a middle-aged man who had recovered from COVID-19. The CDR3 bases are TGTGCCTGGAGTGGACAGGGGGTCGGGGATACGCAGTATTTT. Its translation is CAWSGQGVGDTQYF.